What follows describes a single T cell receptor beta chain. Its antigen is unidentified. The CD8+ and CD4+ T cells were negatively isolated, with the TEMRA cells enriched by FACS. Reverse transcription of roughly 0.45 to 1 ug RNA was carried out with random hexamers. Across 54 Vbeta and 13 Jbeta, TCR beta CDR3 was amplified with immunoSEQ multiplex PCR. Using its own MiXCR run on the immunoSEQ multiplex PCR reads, TCRdb lists one record per CDR3 protein. The sample carries roughly 70,000 distinct CDR3 sequences, over 95% recorded once. Per germline, CDR1 SGHTA and CDR2 FQGNSA. The V end was cut by 4 bases, the J end by 7 bases, with 25 bases between. CDR3 length: 17 amino acids. The data derive from a study of CD8 T cells in Susac syndrome. Study conclusions and caveats: The study's TCR sequencing and HLA analysis drew on a certain number of individuals. That number was acknowledged as relatively small.

This clonotype was sampled from a human donor with multiple sclerosis. The genes are TRBV7-2 and TRBJ1-2; TRBD1 is a possible D gene (6 bases). The sample was CD4+ T cells from PBMCs. The CDR3 DNA reads as TGTGCCAGCAGCTCCTTCTCGGGGCAGGGGAAGGATCGTGGCTACACCTTC. Its translation is CASSSFSGQGKDRGYTF.